The 27 T cell receptor beta chains given below trace back to one sample, sequenced in a study of T cells in Graves' hyperthyroidism and ophthalmopathy. What was amplified from RNA transcripts were TCR beta CDR3 regions. The study used the HTBI primer set for a first-round RT-PCR of the TCR CDR3. TCRdb passed the multiplex PCR reads through MiXCR, listing each CDR3 protein once. Of 300,000 to 450,000 distinct CDR3 sequences listed, over 11% are singletons. The specimen sequenced was blood. Receptor source: a woman aged 55-70 years with Graves' hyperthyroidism.

The chain combines TRBV24-1 with TRBJ2-7, with D possibly called TRBD1 or TRBD2 (5 bases each). CDR1 is KGHDR, CDR2 SFDVKD, per germline. Trimming shortened V by 5 bases and J by 3 bases, and 19 bases separated the two germline ends. The CDR3 has 16 amino acids. CDR3 loop: CATSAPMRGGYYEQYF. CDR3 sequence (DNA): TGTGCCACCAGTGCCCCGATGAGGGGTGGTTACTACGAGCAGTACTTC.

J is TRBJ2-7 and V is TRBV27, with a possible D match to TRBD2 (6 bases). With 7 bases removed from V and 7 bases from J, the gap between germline ends came to 14 bases. The CDR3 has 12 residues. CDR1 is MNHEY, CDR2 SMNVEV, per germline (reference sequence). Written as DNA, the CDR3 is TGTGCCAGCATCGGTGTTCGGGAGGAGCAGTACTTC. Amino acids: CASIGVREEQYF.

This clonotype was seen only a few times. J is TRBJ2-1 and V is TRBV15, with TRBD2 identical over 16 bases. Trimming cost V 5 bases and J 8 bases; bases outside gene matches: 6. From germline, CDR1 is LNHNV and CDR2 YYDKDF (reference sequence). The CDR3 length is 16 residues. CDR3 sequence (DNA): TGTGCCACCAGCGGACCCGGGACTAGCGGGAGGGATGAGCAGTTCTTC. The encoded protein is CATSGPGTSGRDEQFF.

This clonotype appeared many times. This chain connects TRBV3-1 to TRBJ2-5, with 11 bases lining up with TRBD2. Trimming took 4 bases from V and 5 from J; bases not matched to a gene: 9. Germline CDR1 is LGHDT and CDR2 is YNNKEL (reference sequence). The CDR3 is 16 amino acids. CDR3 loop: CASSLRLAGWGETQYF. CDR3 in DNA: TGTGCCAGCAGCCTAAGACTAGCGGGATGGGGGGAGACCCAGTACTTC.

This clonotype was detected many times. The V gene is TRBV6-1, the J gene TRBJ2-7; 10 nucleotides line up with TRBD2. The germline V gene has CDR1 MNHNS and CDR2 SASEGT. J lost 5 bases, V lost 8 bases, and 6 bases had no gene match. This CDR3 is built from 13 residues. The CDR3 coding sequence is TGTGCCAGCCTGCCTAGCGGGAGTAACGAGCAGTACTTC. Its translation is CASLPSGSNEQYF.

The chain couples TRBV12-3 or TRBV12-4 to TRBJ2-7, with 12 bases that match TRBD1. This CDR3 region has 13 residues. The V and J ends lost 6 bases and 6 bases, in that order; junction bases with no gene match: 3. The CDR3 coding sequence is TGTGCCAGCAGCGGGACAGGGGGCACCGAGCAGTACTTC. Translation gives CASSGTGGTEQYF.

In its sample, this clonotype was seen a few times. The J gene is TRBJ1-3, the V gene TRBV18; D not certain. Germline CDR1 KGHSH, CDR2 LQKENI. V lost 4 bases and J 4 bases, leaving 8 bases between the germline ends. This CDR3 is built from 13 residues. The chain's CDR3 is CASSLDIGNTIYF. CDR3 nucleotides: TGTGCCAGCTCACTAGACATCGGAAACACCATATATTTT.

This clonotype was detected only a few times. This chain uses TRBV27 with TRBJ1-5, with TRBD1 identical over 9 bases. Per germline, CDR1 MNHEY and CDR2 SMNVEV (reference sequence). The CDR3 extends over 16 amino acids. J gave up 5 bases and V 5 bases, and 10 bases lay outside the gene matches. Written as DNA, the CDR3 is TGTGCCAGCAGTAGATACAGGGGGCAGGGGGATCAGCCCCAGCATTTT. Protein product: CASSRYRGQGDQPQHF.

This clonotype was detected many times. The chain recombines TRBV20-1 with TRBJ2-1, with 9 bases identical to TRBD2. V dropped 2 bases and J dropped 4; count of bases not matched to a gene: 3. The CDR3 contains 14 residues. The germline gives CDR1 DFQATT, CDR2 SNEGSKA (reference sequence). The chain's CDR3 is CSARFSGSYNEQFF. DNA for the CDR3: TGCAGTGCTAGATTTAGCGGGAGTTACAATGAGCAGTTCTTC.

This clonotype was detected only a few times. The rearrangement uses TRBV15 and TRBJ1-4; 8 bases align to TRBD1. Germline values: CDR1 LNHNV, CDR2 YYDKDF (reference sequence). Trimming at V came to 4 bases and at J to 6 bases, leaving 4 bases not matched to a gene. The CDR3 extends over 14 amino acids. Here the CDR3 reads CATSTGGSDEKLFF. CDR3 sequence (DNA): TGTGCCACCAGCACAGGGGGCTCTGATGAAAAACTGTTTTTT.

This clonotype has at least ten counts. The V call is TRBV3-1, the J call TRBJ2-7, with D perhaps matching TRBD1 (6 bases). Trimming cost V 0 bases and J 6 bases, with 9 bases left between them. Germline CDR1 and CDR2: LGHDT and YNNKEL (reference sequence). There are 13 residues in the CDR3. The CDR3 DNA sequence: TGTGCCAGCAGCCAAGATCGCAGGGGCGAGCAGTACTTC. As protein: CASSQDRRGEQYF.

This clonotype was counted only a few times. V gene TRBV5-5 combines with J gene TRBJ1-1, with TRBD1 matching 10 bases. This CDR3 has 16 amino acids. V trimming: 3 bases; J trimming: 4 bases; junction bases outside the gene matches: 9. Germline assignment: CDR1 SGHKS and CDR2 YYEKEE (reference sequence). Written as DNA, the CDR3 is TGTGCCAGCAGCTCGGGACAGGGGTTGGGGGGCACTGAAGCTTTCTTT. Protein sequence: CASSSGQGLGGTEAFF.

At least ten counts were recorded for this clonotype. The J gene is TRBJ2-3, the V gene TRBV27; 16 nucleotides align to TRBD2. Germline CDR1 is MNHEY and CDR2 is SMNVEV (reference sequence). This CDR3 spans 17 amino acids. V trimming: 6 bases; J trimming: 6 bases; junction bases outside the gene matches: 9. Written as DNA, the CDR3 is TGTGCCAGCAGAGTCTCCGGGACTAGCGGGGGGGGGGATACGCAGTATTTT. Translating it yields CASRVSGTSGGGDTQYF.

This clonotype was picked up many times. V gene TRBV19 combines with J gene TRBJ2-7; TRBD1 matches at 10 bases. CDR3 size: 14 residues. Germline lookup yields CDR1 LNHDA and CDR2 SQIVND (reference sequence). The V segment lost 3 bases and the J segment 5 bases; nucleotides outside the gene matches: 4. The CDR3 nucleotides read TGTGCCAGTAGTATGGGGACAGGGGTCCACGAGCAGTACTTC. Translated: CASSMGTGVHEQYF.

This clonotype came up many times. The rearrangement joins TRBV5-1 to TRBJ1-1; D uncertain. Germline CDR1 reads SGHRS; CDR2 reads YFSETQ. V lost 0 bases and J lost 1, with 10 bases in between. This CDR3 comprises 15 residues. CDR3 residues: CASSLELRTNTEAFF. CDR3 nucleotide sequence: TGCGCCAGCAGCTTGGAACTTCGCACGAACACTGAAGCTTTCTTT. The full variable domain, its missing parts supplied by reference TRBV5-1 and TRBJ1-1, is KAGVTQTPRYLIKTRGQQVTLSCSPISGHRSVSWYQQTPGQGLQFLFEYFSETQRNKGNFPGRFSGRQFSNSRSEMNVSTLELGDSALYLCASSLELRTNTEAFFGQGTRLTVV.

This clonotype was seen repeatedly, ten times or more. The gene calls are TRBV5-1 and TRBJ2-5; possible D gene TRBD2, 5 bases. Germline CDR1 SGHRS, CDR2 YFSETQ. The CDR3 loop spans 13 amino acids. V gave up 4 bases and J gave up 3 bases, with 10 bases separating them. The CDR3 loop is CASSDLAKETQYF. DNA of the CDR3: TGCGCCAGCAGCGATCTAGCAAAAGAGACCCAGTACTTC.

The chain recombines TRBV19 with TRBJ2-3; a weak D match, TRBD2 (5 bases). Germline loops: CDR1 LNHDA, CDR2 SQIVND (reference sequence). CDR3 length: 13 residues. Between the trimmed V and J ends, which lost 5 bases and 6 bases, there was a span of 12 bases. CDR3: CASSRGWLDTQYF. CDR3 DNA: TGTGCCAGTAGTCGGGGTTGGTTGGATACGCAGTATTTT. Using reference TRBV19 and TRBJ2-3 for the parts outside the CDR3, the full variable domain is DGGITQSPKYLFRKEGQNVTLSCEQNLNHDAMYWYRQDPGQGLRLIYYSQIVNDFQKGDIAEGYSVSREKKESFPLTVTSAQKNPTAFYLCASSRGWLDTQYFGPGTRLTVL.

This clonotype was seen a handful of times. J is TRBJ2-3 and V is TRBV7-9; 10 bases agree with TRBD1. Germline V gene lookup returns CDR1 SEHNR and CDR2 FQNEAQ (reference sequence). The J segment lost 8 bases and the V segment lost 5 bases, leaving 25 bases of the junction unmatched. There are 20 residues in the CDR3. CDR3 sequence: CASSPRDRGSWAGDFSTQYF. In DNA form, the CDR3 reads TGTGCCAGCAGCCCCAGGGACAGGGGCTCCTGGGCGGGAGATTTCAGTACGCAGTATTTT.

This clonotype was detected ten times or more. The gene calls are TRBV12-3 or TRBV12-4 and TRBJ1-5, with D possibly matching TRBD1 (5 bases). V lost 3 bases to trimming and J lost 7 bases, with 13 bases between them. There are 14 residues in the CDR3. CDR3 loop: CASSFGTGGQPQHF. The CDR3 DNA reads as TGTGCCAGCAGTTTCGGCACGGGGGGACAGCCCCAGCATTTT.

This clonotype showed up many times. Written as DNA, the CDR3 is TGTGCCACCTCAGGGGGGCGTCGGGAGACCCAGTACTTC. This translates into CATSGGRRETQYF. The chain links TRBV12-3 or TRBV12-4 to TRBJ2-5; D may be TRBD1 (7 bases). V was pared by 10 bases and J by 5 bases, with 17 bases between. The CDR3 totals 13 residues.

This clonotype was counted many times. The rearrangement joins TRBV3-1 to TRBJ1-5; D call uncertain. The V end lost 0 bases, the J end lost 6 bases, and 6 bases lay between the germline ends. Germline assignment: CDR1 LGHDT and CDR2 YNNKEL (reference sequence). CDR3 length equals 13 residues. The CDR3 bases are TGTGCCAGCAGCCAAGATCCGAGTCAGCCCCAGCATTTT. This codes for CASSQDPSQPQHF. The variable domain in full, completed from reference TRBV3-1 and TRBJ1-5, reads DTAVSQTPKYLVTQMGNDKSIKCEQNLGHDTMYWYKQDSKKFLKIMFSYNNKELIINETVPNRFSPKSPDKAHLNLHINSLELGDSAVYFCASSQDPSQPQHFGDGTRLSIL.

The chain has TRBV20-1 and TRBJ1-2; tentatively, D is TRBD1 (5 bases). Per the germline V gene, CDR1 is DFQATT and CDR2 is SNEGSKA (reference sequence). CDR3 size: 12 residues. V was clipped by 5 bases and J by 6 bases, with 13 bases between them. The CDR3 loop reads CSAEEGADGYTF. In DNA, the CDR3 is TGCAGTGCTGAGGAAGGGGCTGATGGCTACACCTTC.

This clonotype was picked up a small number of times. This chain connects TRBV27 to TRBJ1-2; 7 bases are shared with TRBD1. Germline V gene lookup returns CDR1 MNHEY and CDR2 SMNVEV (reference sequence). The CDR3 covers 14 residues. Germline trimming cut 2 bases from V and 3 bases from J; bases unmatched to any gene: 3. The CDR3 DNA reads as TGTGCCAGCAGTTTACAGGGGGAGGACTATGGCTACACCTTC. Translation gives CASSLQGEDYGYTF.

V usage is TRBV28 and J usage is TRBJ2-1, with TRBD2 identical over 8 bases. CDR1 and CDR2 from the germline V gene are MDHEN and SYDVKM. The CDR3 has 17 amino acids. V lost 6 bases and J lost 3; bases outside the gene matches: 13. CDR3 amino acids: CASSLRGREGLYNEQFF. As DNA, the CDR3 is TGTGCCAGCAGCTTAAGGGGCCGGGAGGGCCTCTACAATGAGCAGTTCTTC.

This chain links TRBV18 with TRBJ1-2, with D unclear. CDR3 length: 17 residues. Trimming removed 1 base at V and 6 bases at J, with 21 bases between. Germline CDR1 KGHSH, CDR2 LQKENI. The CDR3, as DNA: TGTGCCAGCTCACCACGAGATGTTCAGCGCCCTCGGAATGGCTACACCTTC. Protein: CASSPRDVQRPRNGYTF.

CDR3 sequence: CASSIRRLAGEETQYF. The DNA for the CDR3 is TGTGCCAGTAGTATTCGACGACTAGCGGGGGAAGAGACCCAGTACTTC. V is TRBV19 and J is TRBJ2-5, with 12 bases that match TRBD2. Per the germline V gene, CDR1 is LNHDA and CDR2 is SQIVND (reference sequence). This CDR3 region has 16 residues. Losses at the gene ends were 3 bases for V and 3 bases for J; bases not matched to a gene: 5.

In its sample, this clonotype was seen many times. The J gene is TRBJ2-7, the V gene TRBV12-5, with D possibly TRBD2 on 5 matching bases. The CDR3 contains 17 residues. CDR1 and CDR2 from the germline V gene are LGHNT and FRNRAP. Trimming cost V 0 bases and J 3 bases, with 18 bases left between them. This CDR3 reads CASGLVRYPSRDYEQYF. CDR3 DNA: TGTGCTAGTGGTTTGGTACGGTATCCGAGCCGGGACTACGAGCAGTACTTC.